This record concerns one TCR beta chain sequence. Its antigen is unidentified. These data come from a study of vaccination and CD4 T cells after COVID-19. Study in general: Two of the convalescents were Hispanic, and the group consisted of six males and four females.

The V end was cut by 6 bases, the J end by 2 bases, with 11 bases between. Germline CDR1 SNHLY, CDR2 FYNNEI. This CDR3 region has 13 residues. Sequence data for DNA of cultured CD4+ T cells were generated by the Oncomine TCR Beta short-read assay. Genomic DNA extraction was carried out from cultured CD4+ T cells. TCRdb analysed the PCR reads with MiXCR anew, one entry per CDR3 protein. This table has approximately 20,000 distinct CDR3 sequences, around four fifths appearing once. Treatment denoted: approximately nine-day PBMC culture with coronavirus spike peptide pools or control peptides (ViraFEST assay).

The sequencing used CD4+ T cells from blood, cultured in vitro, collected after SARS-CoV-2 vaccination. The clonotype was recovered from a human donor who received a COVID-19 vaccine. The chain joins TRBV2 to TRBJ2-7; D is undetermined. The CDR3: CASRVGRTYEQYF. CDR3 bases: TGTGCCAGCAGGGTCGGACGGACCTACGAGCAGTACTTC.